Listed below are T cell receptor beta chains from one sample, sequenced in a study of T cell repertoires in cytomegalovirus infection. TCRdb re-called the reads with MiXCR, one entry per CDR3 protein. The table records around 110,000 distinct CDR3 sequences, over 9.5% of them present only once. No antigen has been assigned to these receptors. Sequencing was performed on PBMCs, sequenced either directly or after in vitro stimulation (not recorded which). The receptor set was obtained from a human donor in good health (CMV status not recorded). Some clones in this sample may be carry-over from other donors' samples. CDR3s include the opening cysteine and the closing phenylalanine or tryptophan. A D gene is named only where the DNA matches it firmly. A clone size is listed for some rows: how often the clone was seen (once, few, many), or a class if it is expanded.

j_gene: TRBJ2-1
abundance: many
d_gene: .
v_gene: TRBV11-2
CDR3nt: TGTGCCAGCAGCCCCGAGGGGGCGGGAGCCGGAAATGAGCAGTTCTTC
CDR3aa: CASSPEGAGAGNEQFF

j_gene: TRBJ1-2
abundance: many
d_gene: .
v_gene: TRBV20-1
CDR3nt: TGCAGTGCAGAGACGGGGGAGCTCGGCTACACCTTC
CDR3aa: CSAETGELGYTF

j_gene: TRBJ2-3
abundance: many
d_gene: TRBD1
v_gene: TRBV7-9
CDR3nt: TGTGCCAGCAGCTTAGAGGGACAGGGGAGAGATACGCAGTATTTT
CDR3aa: CASSLEGQGRDTQYF

j_gene: TRBJ1-1
abundance: many
d_gene: .
v_gene: TRBV7-8
CDR3nt: TGTGCCAGCAGCTTAGGGGGCGTTGGCACTGAAGCTTTCTTT
CDR3aa: CASSLGGVGTEAFF

j_gene: TRBJ2-1
abundance: .
d_gene: TRBD1
v_gene: TRBV28
CDR3nt: TGTGCCAGCAGTGGGACAGGGTACAATTACAATGAGCAGTTCTTC
CDR3aa: CASSGTGYNYNEQFF

j_gene: TRBJ1-5
abundance: many
d_gene: .
v_gene: TRBV5-8
CDR3nt: TGTGCCAGCAGCTTATCGTGGAATAGTCGGAATCAGCCCCAGCATTTT
CDR3aa: CASSLSWNSRNQPQHF

j_gene: TRBJ2-3
abundance: many
d_gene: TRBD2
v_gene: TRBV7-8
CDR3nt: TGTGCCAGCAGCTTAGGAGAACTAGCGAGTTGGGCAGATACGCAGTATTTT
CDR3aa: CASSLGELASWADTQYF

j_gene: TRBJ2-6
abundance: many
d_gene: .
v_gene: TRBV18
CDR3nt: TGTGCCAGCTCATCCAGCAGCTCTGGGGCCAACGTCCTGACTTTC
CDR3aa: CASSSSSSGANVLTF

j_gene: TRBJ1-1
abundance: few
d_gene: .
v_gene: TRBV20-1
CDR3nt: TGCAGTGCTAGATTGTCAAGTCGGACTGAAGCTTTCTTT
CDR3aa: CSARLSSRTEAFF

j_gene: TRBJ2-1
abundance: many
d_gene: TRBD2
v_gene: TRBV12-3/TRBV12-4
CDR3nt: TGTGCCAGCAGTTTAACTAGCGGGAGATCCTACAATGAGCAGTTCTTC
CDR3aa: CASSLTSGRSYNEQFF

j_gene: TRBJ1-1
abundance: many
d_gene: .
v_gene: TRBV11-2
CDR3nt: TGTGCCAGCAGCTTAGAGGGGGGAAACACTGAAGCTTTCTTT
CDR3aa: CASSLEGGNTEAFF

j_gene: TRBJ2-1
abundance: few
d_gene: .
v_gene: TRBV6-6
CDR3nt: TGTGCCAGCAGCTTAACACTTCGACAAGCCTACAATGAGCAGTTCTTC
CDR3aa: CASSLTLRQAYNEQFF

j_gene: TRBJ1-2
abundance: many
d_gene: TRBD1
v_gene: TRBV19
CDR3nt: TGTGCCAGTAGTTCGCCGGGACAGATCCGCTATGGCTACACCTTC
CDR3aa: CASSSPGQIRYGYTF

j_gene: TRBJ2-7
abundance: few
d_gene: TRBD2
v_gene: TRBV6-5
CDR3nt: TGTGCCAGCAGTTACGCCGGGAGGGCGGCCGAGCAGTACTTC
CDR3aa: CASSYAGRAAEQYF

j_gene: TRBJ2-5
abundance: many
d_gene: TRBD2
v_gene: TRBV9
CDR3nt: TGTGCCAGCAGCGGGCCCTTGAGGGAGGGCAAGGAGACCCAGTACTTC
CDR3aa: CASSGPLREGKETQYF

j_gene: TRBJ2-3
abundance: few
d_gene: .
v_gene: TRBV5-6
CDR3nt: TGTGCCAGCAGTTGGGAGGCAGATACGCAGTATTTT
CDR3aa: CASSWEADTQYF

j_gene: TRBJ2-1
abundance: many
d_gene: TRBD2
v_gene: TRBV7-9
CDR3nt: TGTGCCAGCAGCTCCCCAGGACTAGAGACGAATGAGCAGTTCTTC
CDR3aa: CASSSPGLETNEQFF

j_gene: TRBJ1-1
abundance: many
d_gene: TRBD1
v_gene: TRBV6-8
CDR3nt: TGTGCCAGCAGTTACCGGGGACAGGGGCTGAACACTGAAGCTTTCTTT
CDR3aa: CASSYRGQGLNTEAFF

j_gene: TRBJ1-5
abundance: many
d_gene: .
v_gene: TRBV2
CDR3nt: TGTGCCAGCAACTTCGGTAGGGATCAGCCCCAGCATTTT
CDR3aa: CASNFGRDQPQHF

j_gene: TRBJ2-5
abundance: .
d_gene: .
v_gene: TRBV20-1
CDR3nt: TGCAGTGCTAGAGATGGTAGCGGAGCCAAAGAGACCCAGTACTTC
CDR3aa: CSARDGSGAKETQYF

j_gene: TRBJ2-6
abundance: many
d_gene: TRBD1
v_gene: TRBV7-2
CDR3nt: TGTGCCAGCAGCTTCCGGGACAGGAGATCTGGGGCCAACGTCCTGACTTTC
CDR3aa: CASSFRDRRSGANVLTF

j_gene: TRBJ2-2
abundance: many
d_gene: TRBD2
v_gene: TRBV7-2
CDR3nt: TGTGCCAGCAGCTCCCCCGTAGCGGGTCCGAACACCGGGGAGCTGTTTTTT
CDR3aa: CASSSPVAGPNTGELFF

j_gene: TRBJ2-5
abundance: few
d_gene: TRBD2
v_gene: TRBV7-8
CDR3nt: TGTGCCAGCAGCTCGGGACTAGCGGGACGAGAGACCCAGTACTTC
CDR3aa: CASSSGLAGRETQYF

j_gene: TRBJ2-1
abundance: medium-sized
d_gene: .
v_gene: TRBV7-2
CDR3nt: TGTGCCAGCAGCTTCCCCCCAGCGGGCTACAATGAGCAGTTCTTC
CDR3aa: CASSFPPAGYNEQFF

j_gene: TRBJ1-4
abundance: .
d_gene: .
v_gene: TRBV6-5
CDR3nt: TGTGCCAGCTCATTGGGTGAAAAACTGTTTTTT
CDR3aa: CASSLGEKLFF

j_gene: TRBJ1-1
abundance: many
d_gene: TRBD1
v_gene: TRBV7-8
CDR3nt: TGTGCCAGCAGCGGTCACAGGACAGGGGGCACTGAAGCTTTCTTT
CDR3aa: CASSGHRTGGTEAFF

j_gene: TRBJ1-2
abundance: few
d_gene: .
v_gene: TRBV6-6
CDR3nt: TGTGCCAGCAGTTACATGGCCGATGGAGCCTACACCTTC
CDR3aa: CASSYMADGAYTF

j_gene: TRBJ1-1
abundance: many
d_gene: .
v_gene: TRBV11-3
CDR3nt: TGTGCCAGCAGCGAGGCCCCTCTAGGGCGAAACACTGAAGCTTTCTTT
CDR3aa: CASSEAPLGRNTEAFF

j_gene: TRBJ1-1
abundance: .
d_gene: TRBD1
v_gene: TRBV5-1
CDR3nt: TGCGCCAGCAGCTTGTCAGGGGGCAGAGCTTTCTTT
CDR3aa: CASSLSGGRAFF

j_gene: TRBJ1-1
abundance: few
d_gene: .
v_gene: TRBV6-5
CDR3nt: TGTGCCAGCAGTTACTCGGCCCTAATGAACACTGAAGCTTTCTTT
CDR3aa: CASSYSALMNTEAFF

j_gene: TRBJ2-5
abundance: many
d_gene: .
v_gene: TRBV25-1
CDR3nt: TGTGCCAGCAGAGGTACCAGGACAGCCCCTACTCGCCAAGAGACCCAGTACTTC
CDR3aa: CASRGTRTAPTRQETQYF

j_gene: TRBJ1-1
abundance: many
d_gene: .
v_gene: TRBV30
CDR3nt: TGTGCCTGGAACAGGAACACTGAAGCTTTCTTT
CDR3aa: CAWNRNTEAFF